A single TCR beta chain is shown here with its context. This sample was taken from a study of T cell changes during pregnancy in multiple sclerosis. V lost 8 bases and J lost 3, with 13 bases in between. The length of the CDR3 is 13 residues. Germline-derived CDR1 and CDR2 are SGHAT and FQNNGV. Sequenced by immunoSEQ multiplex PCR; TCRdb stores in-frame clones only, minus some. The sample comprises fewer than 90,000 clones, about 89% of which are singletons, and about 0.92% rests with the top ten. The chain combines TRBV11-2 with TRBJ1-2; D is unclear. Sequences were derived from peripheral blood, sampled in the second trimester of pregnancy. This sequence was found in a female donor with multiple sclerosis, enrolled in a pregnancy study. CDR3 sequence: CASFGSGHYGYTF. The DNA of the CDR3 is TGTGCCAGCTTCGGGAGTGGACACTATGGCTACACCTTC.